Sequencing of this T cell receptor beta chain was carried out in a study of cytotoxic CD8 clonotypes in ibrutinib-treated CLL. T cells were sequenced at a targeted depth of 1 in 200,000 to 1 in 1 million. Sequenced by immunoSEQ multiplex PCR; TCRdb stores in-frame clones only, minus some. The table records 150,000 or so clones, around nine tenths of them present only once. The germline V gene encodes CDR1 MNHEY and CDR2 SVGAGI. The CDR3 is made up of 13 amino acids. V lost 6 bases to trimming and J lost 6 bases, with 14 bases between them. Material: PBMCs, obtained at disease progression, from a patient treated with ibrutinib. The TCR originated in a human donor with chronic lymphocytic leukemia. V is TRBV6-5 and J is TRBJ2-5; D gene uncertain. The CDR3 sequence: CASRPTGGKTQYF. CDR3 in DNA: TGTGCCAGCAGACCGACGGGTGGAAAGACCCAGTACTTC.